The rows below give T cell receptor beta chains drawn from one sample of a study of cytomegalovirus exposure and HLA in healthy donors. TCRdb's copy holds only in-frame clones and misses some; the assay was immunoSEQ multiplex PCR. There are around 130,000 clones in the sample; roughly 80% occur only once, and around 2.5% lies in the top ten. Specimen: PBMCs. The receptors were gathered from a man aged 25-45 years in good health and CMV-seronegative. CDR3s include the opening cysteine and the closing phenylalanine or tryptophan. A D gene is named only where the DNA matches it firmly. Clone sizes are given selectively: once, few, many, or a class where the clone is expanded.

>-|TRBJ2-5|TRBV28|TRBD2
TGTGCCAGCAGTTTAGCCGGGACTAGCGGGGGGTTCCGGACCCAGTACTTC
CASSLAGTSGGFRTQYF
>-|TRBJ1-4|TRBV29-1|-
TGCAGCATCCTAAAGGTCAGGGGAGAAAAACTGTTTTTT
CSILKVRGEKLFF
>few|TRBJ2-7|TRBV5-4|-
TGTGCCAGCAGCGCCCAGGCCGAGCAGTACTTC
CASSAQAEQYF
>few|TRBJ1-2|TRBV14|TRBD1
TGTGCCAGCAGCCAGGCGGACAGGGGAGGTGGCTACACCTTC
CASSQADRGGGYTF
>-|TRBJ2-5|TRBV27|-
TGTGCCAGCAGTTTATCTGGAGTGGAGACCCAGTACTTC
CASSLSGVETQYF
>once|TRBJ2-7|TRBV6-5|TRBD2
TGTGCCAGCAGACTAGCGGGAGTGGGGGAGCAGTACTTC
CASRLAGVGEQYF
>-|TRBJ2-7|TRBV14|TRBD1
TGTGCCAGCAGCCAAGATTCCGGACAGGGCATCCACGAGCAGTACTTC
CASSQDSGQGIHEQYF
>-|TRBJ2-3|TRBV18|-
TGTGCCAGCTCACCACAGGCGGGCGGGGTGCTCACAGATACGCAGTATTTT
CASSPQAGGVLTDTQYF
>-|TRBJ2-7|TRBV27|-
TGTGCCAGCAGTTTATCGACCCGACAGTCGAGCTCCTACGAGCAGTACTTC
CASSLSTRQSSSYEQYF
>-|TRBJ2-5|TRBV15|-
TGTGCCACCAGCAGAGATCTAGGAGAAGAGACCCAGTACTTC
CATSRDLGEETQYF
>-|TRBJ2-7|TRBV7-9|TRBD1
TGTGCCAGCAGCTTTTCTTTGGGCAGGGGGTGCGAGCAGTACTTC
CASSFSLGRGCEQYF
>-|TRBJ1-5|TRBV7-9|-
TGTGCCAGCAGTCCTGAGGTTGGCAATCAGCCCCAGCATTTT
CASSPEVGNQPQHF
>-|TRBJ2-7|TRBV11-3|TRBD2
TGTGCCAGCAGCTTAGCCGGGACTAGCTACGAGCAGTACTTC
CASSLAGTSYEQYF
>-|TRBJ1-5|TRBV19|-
TGTGCCAGTAGTATACCCCCAGGTGTCGGCCCCAATCAGCCCCAGCATTTT
CASSIPPGVGPNQPQHF
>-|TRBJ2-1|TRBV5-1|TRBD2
TGCGCCAGCAGCTTCTATCTAGCGGGAGAGGCTGAGCAGTTCTTC
CASSFYLAGEAEQFF
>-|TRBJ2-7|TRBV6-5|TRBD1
TGTGCCAGCAGTCGCGCCGGGACAGCCTCCTACGAGCAGTACTTC
CASSRAGTASYEQYF
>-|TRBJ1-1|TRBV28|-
TGTGCCAGCAGTTTCGCCACATCGATGAACACTGAAGCTTTCTTT
CASSFATSMNTEAFF
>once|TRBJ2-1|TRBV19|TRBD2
TGTGCCAGTGAAAAGACTAGCGGGAGAGTACATGAGCAGTTCTTC
CASEKTSGRVHEQFF
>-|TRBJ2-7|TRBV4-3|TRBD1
TGCGCCAGCAGCCAAGATATTTCCGGACAGGGGTCTTCAGTGCAGTACTTC
CASSQDISGQGSSVQYF
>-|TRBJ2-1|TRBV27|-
TGTGCCAGCAGCCGGATCGACTCGCGGAATGAGATGAAGTTCTTC
CASSRIDSRNEMKFF
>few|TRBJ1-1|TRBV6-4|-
TGTGCCAGCAGAGCCTTCCCGGGTACTGAAGCTTTCTTT
CASRAFPGTEAFF
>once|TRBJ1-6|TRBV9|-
TGTGCCAGCAGCGTAGAGTGGACAACCAATAATTCACCCCTCCACTTT
CASSVEWTTNNSPLHF
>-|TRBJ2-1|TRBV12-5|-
TGTGCTAGTTCATTGCGGAGCTCCTACAATGAGCAGTTCTTC
CASSLRSSYNEQFF
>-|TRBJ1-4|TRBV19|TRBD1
TGTGCCAGTAGGGATCGGGACAGCCGAAATGAAAAACTGTTTTTT
CASRDRDSRNEKLFF
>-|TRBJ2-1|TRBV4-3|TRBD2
TGCGCCAGCAGCCAAGATGCCAGGACTAGCGGGGGGAATGAGCAGTTCTTC
CASSQDARTSGGNEQFF
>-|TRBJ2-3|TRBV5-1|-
TGCGCCAGCAGCTTGGAAGGGAGACGCACAGATACGCAGTATTTT
CASSLEGRRTDTQYF
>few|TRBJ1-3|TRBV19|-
TGTGCCAGTAGTACCCCGGACACGGTCAACACCATATATTTT
CASSTPDTVNTIYF
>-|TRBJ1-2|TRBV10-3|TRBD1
TGTGCCATCACCGAAACAGGGGGGAGTCATGGCTACACCTTC
CAITETGGSHGYTF
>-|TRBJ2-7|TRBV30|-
TGTGCCTGGAACCCGCCAGGGTGGACCTACGAGCAGTACTTC
CAWNPPGWTYEQYF
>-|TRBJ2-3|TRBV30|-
TGTGCCTGGAGTGTACTAAACTTTCTGGCAGATACGCAGTATTTT
CAWSVLNFLADTQYF
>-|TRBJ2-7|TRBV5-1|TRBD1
TGCGCCAGCAGCTTGGGCTCCGGGGCAGGGGGCTTATTCTACGAGCAGTACTTC
CASSLGSGAGGLFYEQYF
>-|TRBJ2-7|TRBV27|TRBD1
TGTGCCAGCAGTTTGTTAGGGGGACAGGACCTCGGGGAGCAGTACTTC
CASSLLGGQDLGEQYF
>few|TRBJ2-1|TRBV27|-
TGTGCCAGCGGGGAACGGGAGCGATACTCCTACAATGAGCAGTTCTTC
CASGERERYSYNEQFF
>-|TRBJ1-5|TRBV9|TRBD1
TGTGCCAGCAGTTCTGGGGACAGGGGGGGTTGGAATCAGCCCCAGCATTTT
CASSSGDRGGWNQPQHF
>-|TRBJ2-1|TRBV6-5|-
TGTGCCAGCAGTTACTCTTGGGGCGACGAGCAGTTCTTC
CASSYSWGDEQFF
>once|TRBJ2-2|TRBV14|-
TGTGCCAGCAGCCGGAATTTCAGGGGCCCCGGGGAGCTGTTTTTT
CASSRNFRGPGELFF
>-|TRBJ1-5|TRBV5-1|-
TGCGCCAGCAGCGTGGGACGGGCCGGGGAGCCCCAGAATTTT
CASSVGRAGEPQNF
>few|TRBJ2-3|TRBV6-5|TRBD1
TGTGCCAGCAGTTACGGACAGGGGCGCACAGATACGCAGTATTTT
CASSYGQGRTDTQYF
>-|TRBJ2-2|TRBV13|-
TGTGCCAGCAGCTTAGGCCTTAGGACCGCGGAGAGGGTAAACACCGGGGAGCTGTTTTTT
CASSLGLRTAERVNTGELFF
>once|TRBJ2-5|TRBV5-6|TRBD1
TGTGCCAGCAGCTCGAGACAGGGGGGGGAGGAGACCCAGTACTTC
CASSSRQGGEETQYF
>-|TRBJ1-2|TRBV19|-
TGTGCCAGTAGTATTGAGGGTCGTTGGGTCTATGGCTACACCTTC
CASSIEGRWVYGYTF
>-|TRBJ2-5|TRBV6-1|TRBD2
TGTGCCAGCAGTTGGGCGACTAGCGGGCAAGAGACCCAGTACTTC
CASSWATSGQETQYF
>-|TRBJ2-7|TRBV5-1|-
TGCGCCAGCAGCTTCGATTACAGCCCCTACGAGCAGTACTTC
CASSFDYSPYEQYF
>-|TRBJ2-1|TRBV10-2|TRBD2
TGCGCCAGCCGCCTAGCGGGTAATGAGCAGTTCTTC
CASRLAGNEQFF
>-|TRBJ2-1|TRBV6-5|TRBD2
TGTGCCAGCAGTTACATGGCTAGCGGACGCGATGAGCAGTTCTTC
CASSYMASGRDEQFF
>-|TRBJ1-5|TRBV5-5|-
TGTGCCAGCAGCTTGTATTCCGGGATCGGTCAGCCCCAGCATTTT
CASSLYSGIGQPQHF
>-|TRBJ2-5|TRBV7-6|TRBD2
TGTGCCAGCAGCTTGAGTCGGGAGGAACAAGAGACCCAGTACTTC
CASSLSREEQETQYF
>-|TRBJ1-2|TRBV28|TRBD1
TGTGCCAGCTCGACAGGGGCCTATGGCTACACCTTC
CASSTGAYGYTF
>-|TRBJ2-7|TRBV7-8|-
TGTGCCAGCAGCAATCGGAGGTTTGGCAGTCAAAAAGAGCAGTACTTC
CASSNRRFGSQKEQYF
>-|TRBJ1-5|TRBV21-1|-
TGTGCCAGCAGCACATGTCTAACAGGTAGCAATAGCAATCAGCCCCAGCATTTT
CASSTCLTGSNSNQPQHF
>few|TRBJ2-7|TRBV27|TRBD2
TGTGCCAGCCGGACTAGCGGGCGTACCTACGAGCAGTACTTC
CASRTSGRTYEQYF
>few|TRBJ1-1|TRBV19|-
TGTGCCAGTAGTATGTGGGCGGGAGGAAACACTGAAGCTTTCTTT
CASSMWAGGNTEAFF
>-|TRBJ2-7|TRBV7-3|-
TGTGCCAGCAGCTTAATTGAGCGAGGGGAGCAGTACTTC
CASSLIERGEQYF
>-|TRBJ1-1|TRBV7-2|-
TGTGCCAGCAGCTTAGAGCGGTGGAACACTGAAGCTTTCTTT
CASSLERWNTEAFF
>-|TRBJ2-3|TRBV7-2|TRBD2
TGTGCCAGCAGCGACAGGGGGACTAGCGGTCACCCGGGGGATACGCAGTATTTT
CASSDRGTSGHPGDTQYF
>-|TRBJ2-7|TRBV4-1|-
TGCGCCAGCAGCCAAGATGAATCAGGCAGGTCCTACGAGCAGTACTTC
CASSQDESGRSYEQYF
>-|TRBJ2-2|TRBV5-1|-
TGCGCCACTTCGGACACCGGGGAGCTGTTTTTT
CATSDTGELFF